The clone carrying this T cell receptor beta chain has a handful of counts. Its matching antigen is unknown. This entry comes from a study of cytomegalovirus exposure and HLA in healthy donors. Study-wide findings and caveats: In the 130 or so validation repertoires, approximately 93% of cluster scores exceeded 0, per a later analysis.

This CDR3 has 14 residues. Trimming removed 3 bases at V and 8 bases at J, with 16 bases between. Germline CDR1 and CDR2: MGHDK and SYGVNS. Libraries were prepared by immunoSEQ multiplex PCR; TCRdb keeps only in-frame clonotypes and omits some of them. This repertoire shows hundreds of thousands of clones, about 90% found once; its top ten account for more than 10%. Input material: PBMCs. V gene TRBV25-1 combines with J gene TRBJ1-2; a possible D gene is TRBD1 (5 bases). This sequence originates from a man younger than 35 in good health and CMV-seropositive. CDR3 DNA sequence: TGTGCCAGCAGTGAGGATAGGGGCTCGAGGGGCTACACCTTC. It translates to CASSEDRGSRGYTF.